This record concerns one T cell receptor beta chain sequence. This clone was counted between two and nine times. What this receptor recognizes is not known. The record has no base qualities; no much larger clone is one base away. The record originates from a study of beta chain features in type 1 diabetes (dated by TCRdb to 2017 to 2018). General notes on the study: Mean age, gender distribution, total cell number and subset yield did not differ between patients and healthy donors. Naive and central memory subsets were obtained from all 30 or so donors, but regulatory and stem cell-like memory subsets were isolated from only 8 patients and about 8 healthy donors. The study compared TCRB repertoires of sorted circulating CD4+ T cell subsets between recently diagnosed type 1 diabetes patients and matched healthy donors. A total of about 100,000,000 sorted cells were examined across all samples, and RNA yield correlated strongly with the number of cells per subset. What the work shows at the level of the full study, not this receptor alone: PCR might favor shorter templates, but patient and control samples were amplified and corrected together, so any skew would affect both groups equally. Only small numbers of individuals were included in the HLA sub-analyses, which left unresolved whether HLA type had any influence on TCRB rearrangement. Sequencing cDNA rather than genomic DNA could over-represent highly expressing activated cells, although activation and CD3 levels did not differ between groups. At VDJ recombination sites, patients with type 1 diabetes made fewer insertions and deleted more nucleotides, a pattern implying thymic rearrangement abnormalities. A moderate but significant shortening of TCRB CDR3 length was observed in type 1 diabetes patients in all four CD4+ subsets. Naive, central memory and regulatory TCRB repertoires appeared to be more similar among patients than among healthy donors.

The entire amount of isolated RNA was reverse transcribed using the High Capacity cDNA Reverse Transcription Kit, so the sequenced TCRB transcripts were expressed ones. Deep immunoSEQ sequencing was performed on naive, central memory and regulatory T cell samples, with an average of roughly 3.3 million total reads per sample. Sorted cells were lysed in RLT buffer and RNA was extracted with DNase-treated RNeasy Micro or Mini kits, depending on cell number. Each cell subset was processed separately to prevent cross-contamination, with patient and healthy donor samples processed together. The immunoSEQ multiplex PCR was used to amplify TCRB sequences from cDNA, generating 87-bp fragments that spanned the CDR3 region. Sequencing of the amplicons was performed on the Illumina HiSeq platform. The original methods were these. Synthetic template baselines were used to correct PCR bias computationally, reads within Hamming distance 2 were collapsed together, and singletons that could not be merged were discarded. By aligning reads against IMGT, V, D and J genes, CDR3 length, and insertions or deletions at six rearrangement sites were assigned. Within each subset, clonotype counts were normalized to sorted cell number, after which true diversity and Gini coefficients were computed with the tcR R package. Repertoire sharing was quantified using the overlap coefficient calculated on TCRB nucleotide sequences. As a proxy for the pre-selection repertoire, out-of-frame TCRB sequences from naive cells were analyzed. TCRdb holds this immuneACCESS table with in-frame rearrangements only. Some clones are missing; in checked studies, unresolved V genes explain under half, and the rest has no known cause. That table is the source of V, J and clone size, and D and trimming were worked out from the DNA. The sample profile shows some 400,000 clones; about 14% of them were found once. The ten largest clones capture 0.019% of the sample.

The germline V gene specifies MDHEN as CDR1 and SYDVKM as CDR2. From the cysteine up to the phenylalanine, the CDR3 has a length of 15 residues. The sequence is cut down to CDR3 DNA, 45 bases in frame from base 1. From V the trimming removes 2 bases and from J it removes 10 bases, while the gene matches leave 5 bases of the junction unaccounted for. A single peripheral blood draw of approximately 0.11 L on average was collected from each donor into heparinised tubes. A BD FACSAria II and a panel including CD45RO, CCR7, CD25, CD127, CD95 and CD27 were used to sort naive, central memory, regulatory and stem cell-like memory CD4+ T cells. Every sorted population had a purity above 98%. PBMCs were separated immediately by Lymphoprep density gradient centrifugation and were stained directly, without being cultured. So that batch effects would be minimized, each experiment stained and sorted samples in pairs, pairing one healthy donor with one patient.

The sequence was obtained from a woman aged 18-35 years in good health. Sequenced input: naive CD4+ T cells from blood. What this sample's cell subset or site label stands for: true naive CD4+ T cells. The chain employs TRBV28 and TRBJ2-1, and TRBD2 aligns with 13 junction nucleotides. The bases read TGTGCCAGCAGTTTAAGACTAGCGGGAGGTGGGGAGCAGTTCTTC. It is translated as CASSLRLAGGGEQFF.